The 22 T cell receptor beta chains presented below share a single source sample, sequenced in a study of circulating and synovial CD4+ cells in juvenile arthritis. The repertoire was sequenced with immunoSEQ multiplex PCR; TCRdb's copy has only in-frame clones and lacks some. The sample contains more than 1,500 clones, roughly 95% of which appear only once. The sample comprised CD4+ T cells from synovial fluid. The receptor source for this set is a human donor with juvenile idiopathic arthritis.

This rearrangement joins TRBV28 to TRBJ2-7, with 10 bases that match TRBD1. The V segment lost 7 bases and the J segment 7 bases; nucleotides outside the gene matches: 7. Per germline, CDR1 MDHEN and CDR2 SYDVKM. The CDR3 loop spans 13 amino acids. The CDR3 DNA is TGTGCCAGCACCAGACAGGGGGCTGGGGAGCAGTACTTC. This encodes CASTRQGAGEQYF. The full variable domain, with the rest looked up from reference TRBV28 and TRBJ2-7, is DVKVTQSSRYLVKRTGEKVFLECVQDMDHENMFWYRQDPGLGLRLIYFSYDVKMKEKGDIPEGYSVSREKKERFSLILESASTNQTSMYLCASTRQGAGEQYFGPGTRLTVT.

V usage is TRBV5-4 and J usage is TRBJ2-7; 10 positions match TRBD2. The ends lost 3 bases at V and 0 bases at J; junction bases unmatched: 3. The CDR3 has 15 amino acids. CDR1 is SGHNT, CDR2 YYREEE, per germline (reference sequence). This chain's CDR3 is CASSSSSGSSYEQYF. The CDR3 bases are TGTGCCAGCAGCTCCTCTAGCGGGAGCTCCTACGAGCAGTACTTC.

This sequence joins TRBV30 and TRBJ2-7; possibly TRBD2 for D (6 bases). The CDR3 length is 15 residues. Germline loops: CDR1 GTSNPN, CDR2 SVGIG (reference sequence). Deletions cut 0 bases from V and 6 bases from J, with 18 bases between. The CDR3 spells CAWSVLRGRNGEQYF. The CDR3 coding sequence is TGTGCCTGGAGTGTATTGCGAGGGAGGAACGGCGAGCAGTACTTC.

Details on this clone: At one of its ends the junction is not consistent with the germline gene, which may arise from a read error. V usage is TRBV30 and J usage is TRBJ2-1, with 11 bases identical to TRBD2. The CDR3 has 15 residues. Germline lookup yields CDR1 GTSNPN and CDR2 SVGIG (reference sequence). This CDR3 reads CAWNPGLAEQDEQLF. CDR3 bases: TGTGCCTGGAACCCGGGACTAGCGGAACAGGATGAGCAGCTCTTC. Full variable domain (missing parts from reference TRBV30 and TRBJ2-1): SQTIHQWPATLVQPVGSPLSLECTVEGTSNPNLYWYRQAAGRGLQLLFYSVGIGQISSEVPQNLSASRPQDRQFILSSKKLLLSDSGFYLCAWNPGLAEQDEQLFGPGTRLTVL.

V is TRBV5-1 and J is TRBJ2-5; D not certain. The CDR3 totals 13 residues. Germline V gene sequence: CDR1 SGHRS, CDR2 YFSETQ. V lost 0 bases and J lost 2, with 5 bases in between. CDR3 coding DNA: TGCGCCAGCAGCTTGGAACTTCAAGAGACCCAGTACTTC. This codes for CASSLELQETQYF. Based on the CDR3 plus reference TRBV5-1 and TRBJ2-5, the full variable domain is KAGVTQTPRYLIKTRGQQVTLSCSPISGHRSVSWYQQTPGQGLQFLFEYFSETQRNKGNFPGRFSGRQFSNSRSEMNVSTLELGDSALYLCASSLELQETQYFGPGTRLLVL.

The gene calls are TRBV7-2 and TRBJ2-5; 11 bases align to TRBD2. The tail of the sequence fits TRBJ2-7 better, so the J call may be wrong. CDR1 is SGHTA and CDR2 is FQGNSA in the germline V gene. The CDR3 covers 16 residues. CDR3 DNA: TGTGCCAGCAGCTCGCAACTAGCGGGAGTTATTAACGAGCAGTACTTC. This encodes CASSSQLAGVINEQYF.

In DNA form, the CDR3 reads TGTGCCAGCAGCCAAGATTCCCTAGATGCAGATACGCAGTATTTT. This sequence encodes CASSQDSLDADTQYF. The V gene is TRBV4-2, the J gene TRBJ2-3, with D hard to call. This CDR3 has 15 residues. V gave up 0 bases and J gave up 4 bases, with 11 bases separating them. The V gene's germline CDR1 is LGHNA and CDR2 YNFKEQ.

The rearrangement links TRBV6-5 to TRBJ2-2, with D possibly TRBD1 on 6 matching bases. V was clipped by 10 bases and J by 7 bases, with 13 bases between them. CDR3 length: 12 residues. CDR1 and CDR2 (germline): MNHEY, SVGAGI. CDR3 amino acids: CAIKQGLGELFF. In nucleotides, the CDR3 is TGTGCCATCAAGCAGGGGCTCGGGGAGCTGTTTTTT.

This chain connects TRBV4-1 to TRBJ2-7; D unclear. The CDR3 loop spans 15 amino acids. Germline V gives CDR1 MGHRA, CDR2 YSYEKL. Trimming left V 1 base short and J 2 bases short, with 12 bases between. CDR3 region: CASSQGVERPYEQYF. CDR3 nucleotide sequence: TGCGCCAGCAGCCAAGGTGTGGAGAGACCCTACGAGCAGTACTTC.

The rearrangement joins TRBV5-1 to TRBJ2-7; TRBD2 aligns across 13 bases. The trim removed 5 bases at V and 4 bases at J, leaving 3 bases unmatched. The germline V gene has CDR1 SGHRS and CDR2 YFSETQ. The CDR3 contains 14 residues. CDR3 protein: CASRELAGGYEQYF. For the CDR3, the DNA is TGCGCCAGCAGAGAACTAGCGGGAGGGTACGAGCAGTACTTC. The whole variable domain, remainder taken from reference TRBV5-1 and TRBJ2-7, is KAGVTQTPRYLIKTRGQQVTLSCSPISGHRSVSWYQQTPGQGLQFLFEYFSETQRNKGNFPGRFSGRQFSNSRSEMNVSTLELGDSALYLCASRELAGGYEQYFGPGTRLTVT.

In nucleotides, the CDR3 is TGTGCCAGCAGTGGGCCGGAGCGGGGGAGGCTACCCTACGAGCAGTACTTC. Amino acids: CASSGPERGRLPYEQYF. The J gene is TRBJ2-7, the V gene TRBV2, with 8 bases aligning to TRBD2. V was pared by 4 bases and J by 2 bases, with 13 bases of the junction left unmatched. The germline V gene encodes CDR1 SNHLY and CDR2 FYNNEI. CDR3 size: 17 residues.

The V call is TRBV21-1, the J call TRBJ1-1; TRBD1, the table's D call, was not compared with the DNA. TRBV21-1 is marked as a pseudogene. CDR3 size: 12 residues. CDR3 sequence reads: CASSTDSTEAFF. In DNA, the CDR3 is TGTGCCAGCAGCACGGACAGCACTGAAGCTTTCTTT.

This clone has just a few counts. The chain has TRBV5-1 and TRBJ2-7; no definite D call. CDR3 length equals 13 residues. Trimming stripped 0 bases from V and 4 bases from J, with 8 bases between. CDR1 is SGHRS and CDR2 is YFSETQ in the germline V gene. CDR3: CASSLGSSYEQYF. CDR3 in DNA: TGCGCCAGCAGCTTGGGGAGTAGTTACGAGCAGTACTTC.

This chain links TRBV5-1 with TRBJ2-5, with D possibly TRBD1 on 6 matching bases. Germline lookup yields CDR1 SGHRS and CDR2 YFSETQ. CDR3 length: 16 amino acids. Trimming took off 1 base at V and 4 bases at J, with 17 bases between the two ends. The CDR3 loop is CASSLPTGGSLETQYF. DNA of the CDR3: TGCGCCAGCAGCTTGCCGACAGGCGGCTCTTTAGAGACCCAGTACTTC.

The rearrangement links TRBV30 to TRBJ2-7; tentative D call: TRBD2 (5 bases). Germline lookup yields CDR1 GTSNPN and CDR2 SVGIG (reference sequence). V was shortened by 3 bases and J by 1 base, with 10 bases between the two germline ends. The CDR3 spans 13 residues. The CDR3 sequence is CAWRLDWSYEQYF. The CDR3 DNA follows: TGTGCCTGGAGACTAGATTGGTCCTACGAGCAGTACTTC. The variable domain in full, with the rest retrieved from reference TRBV30 and TRBJ2-7, is SQTIHQWPATLVQPVGSPLSLECTVEGTSNPNLYWYRQAAGRGLQLLFYSVGIGQISSEVPQNLSASRPQDRQFILSSKKLLLSDSGFYLCAWRLDWSYEQYFGPGTRLTVT.

This chain connects TRBV5-4 to TRBJ2-7; 10 nucleotides line up with TRBD2. With V trimmed by 1 base and J by 7 bases, 14 bases remained unmatched. CDR3 length: 17 residues. The germline V gene encodes CDR1 SGHNT and CDR2 YYREEE (reference sequence). The CDR3 DNA reads TGTGCCAGCAGCTTGCGGCTAGCGGGAGTAAATTCGGGAGAGCAGTACTTC. Translated, it gives CASSLRLAGVNSGEQYF.

Here the CDR3 DNA reads TGTGCCACCAGCAAAACAGGGACAGGGATGGCCGGGGAGCTGTTTTTT. It encodes CATSKTGTGMAGELFF. The chain is built from TRBV15 and TRBJ2-2; 9 positions agree with TRBD1. The CDR3 totals 16 residues. The V gene's germline CDR1 is LNHNV and CDR2 YYDKDF (reference sequence). Germline trimming cut 4 bases from V and 6 bases from J; bases unmatched to any gene: 9. The complete variable domain, with remaining parts taken from reference TRBV15 and TRBJ2-2, reads DAMVIQNPRYQVTQFGKPVTLSCSQTLNHNVMYWYQQKSSQAPKLLFHYYDKDFNNEADTPDNFQSRRPNTSFCFLDIRSPGLGDTAMYLCATSKTGTGMAGELFFGEGSRLTVL.

The J gene is TRBJ2-2, the V gene TRBV14, with a weak D call TRBD2 (5 bases). V shed 4 bases and J shed 8 bases, with 11 bases lying between them. Per the germline V gene, CDR1 is SGHDN and CDR2 is FVKESK. The CDR3 spans 13 residues. The CDR3: CASSRSLGGELFF. The CDR3 DNA reads as TGTGCCAGCAGCCGATCACTAGGGGGGGAGCTGTTTTTT.

V is TRBV7-9 and J is TRBJ1-1; D is possibly TRBD1 (5 bases). The V gene's germline CDR1 is SEHNR and CDR2 FQNEAQ (reference sequence). The CDR3 covers 13 residues. Trimming removed 5 bases from V and 5 bases from J, with 12 bases in between. CDR3 protein: CASSLPGLTEAFF. DNA of the CDR3: TGTGCCAGCAGCCTCCCAGGGTTGACTGAAGCTTTCTTT.

The chain has TRBV6-1 and TRBJ2-7; the D gene is possibly TRBD2 (6 bases). V lost 4 bases and J lost 3, with 13 bases in between. Germline lookup yields CDR1 MNHNS and CDR2 SASEGT. This CDR3 contains 14 residues. CDR3 loop: CASSVASARYEQYF. The CDR3 region has the DNA TGTGCCAGCAGTGTTGCTAGCGCGCGCTACGAGCAGTACTTC.

This chain connects TRBV19 to TRBJ1-1; D call uncertain. The CDR3 sequence is 15 residues long. Germline V gives CDR1 LNHDA, CDR2 SQIVND (reference sequence). V lost 6 bases to trimming and J lost 0 bases, with 14 bases between them. This CDR3 is CASRKAGSMNTEAFF. In DNA, the CDR3 is TGTGCCAGTAGGAAGGCGGGATCCATGAACACTGAAGCTTTCTTT.

The chain couples TRBV10-3 to TRBJ2-3; TRBD1 matches 8 bases. J was trimmed by 3 bases and V by 3 bases; bases with no gene match: 5. The V gene's germline CDR1 is ENHRY and CDR2 SYGVKD. The CDR3 has 15 amino acids. In DNA, the CDR3 is TGTGCCATCAGTGAATCCGGACAGGGAACAGATACGCAGTATTTT. The encoded protein is CAISESGQGTDTQYF.